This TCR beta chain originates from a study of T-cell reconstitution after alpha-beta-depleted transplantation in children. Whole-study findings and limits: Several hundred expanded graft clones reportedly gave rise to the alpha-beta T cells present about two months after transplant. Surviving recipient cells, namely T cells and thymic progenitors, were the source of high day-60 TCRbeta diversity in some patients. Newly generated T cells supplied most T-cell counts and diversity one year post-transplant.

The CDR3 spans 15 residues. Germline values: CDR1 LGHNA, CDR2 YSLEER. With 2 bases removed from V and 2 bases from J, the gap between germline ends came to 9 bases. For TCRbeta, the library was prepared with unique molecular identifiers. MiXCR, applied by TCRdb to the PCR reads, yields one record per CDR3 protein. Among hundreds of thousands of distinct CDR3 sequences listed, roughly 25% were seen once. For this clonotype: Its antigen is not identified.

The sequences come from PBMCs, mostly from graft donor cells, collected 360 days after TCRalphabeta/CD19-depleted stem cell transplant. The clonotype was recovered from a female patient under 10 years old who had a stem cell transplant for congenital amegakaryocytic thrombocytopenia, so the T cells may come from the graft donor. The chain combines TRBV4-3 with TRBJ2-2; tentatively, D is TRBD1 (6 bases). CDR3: CASSQRRGNTGELFF. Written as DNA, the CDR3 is TGCGCCAGCAGCCAACGCAGGGGCAACACCGGGGAGCTGTTTTTT.